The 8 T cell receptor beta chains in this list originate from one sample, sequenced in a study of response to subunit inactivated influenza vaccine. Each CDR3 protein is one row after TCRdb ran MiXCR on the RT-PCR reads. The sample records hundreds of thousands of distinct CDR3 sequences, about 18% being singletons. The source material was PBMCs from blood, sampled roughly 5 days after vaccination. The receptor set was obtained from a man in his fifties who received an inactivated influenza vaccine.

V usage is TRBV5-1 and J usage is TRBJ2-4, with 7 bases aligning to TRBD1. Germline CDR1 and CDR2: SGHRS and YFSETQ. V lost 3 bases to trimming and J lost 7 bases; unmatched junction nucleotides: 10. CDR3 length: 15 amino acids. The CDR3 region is CASSSGQARGNIQYF. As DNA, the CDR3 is TGCGCCAGCAGCTCCGGACAGGCTAGGGGGAACATTCAGTACTTC.

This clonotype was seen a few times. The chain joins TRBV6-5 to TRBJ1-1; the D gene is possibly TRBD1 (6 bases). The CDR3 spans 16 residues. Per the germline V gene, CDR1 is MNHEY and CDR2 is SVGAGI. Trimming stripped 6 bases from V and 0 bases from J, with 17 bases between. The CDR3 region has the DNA TGTGCCAGCAGAGACTCAGACAGGATCATGAACACTGAAGCTTTCTTT. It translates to CASRDSDRIMNTEAFF.

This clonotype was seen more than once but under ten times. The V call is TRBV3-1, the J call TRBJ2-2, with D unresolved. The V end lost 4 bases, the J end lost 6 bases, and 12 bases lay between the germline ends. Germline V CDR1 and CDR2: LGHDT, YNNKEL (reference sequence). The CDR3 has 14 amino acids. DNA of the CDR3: TGTGCCAGCAGCCCCTTTTACCCGGCCGGGGAGCTGTTTTTT. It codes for CASSPFYPAGELFF. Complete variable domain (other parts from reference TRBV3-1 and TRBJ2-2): DTAVSQTPKYLVTQMGNDKSIKCEQNLGHDTMYWYKQDSKKFLKIMFSYNNKELIINETVPNRFSPKSPDKAHLNLHINSLELGDSAVYFCASSPFYPAGELFFGEGSRLTVL.

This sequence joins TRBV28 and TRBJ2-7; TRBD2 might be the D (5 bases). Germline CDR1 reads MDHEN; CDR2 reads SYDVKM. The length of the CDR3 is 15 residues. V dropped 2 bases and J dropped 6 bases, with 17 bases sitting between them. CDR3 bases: TGTGCCAGCAGTTTAGGGAGCCAATCCACCCGCGAGCAGTACTTC. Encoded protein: CASSLGSQSTREQYF.

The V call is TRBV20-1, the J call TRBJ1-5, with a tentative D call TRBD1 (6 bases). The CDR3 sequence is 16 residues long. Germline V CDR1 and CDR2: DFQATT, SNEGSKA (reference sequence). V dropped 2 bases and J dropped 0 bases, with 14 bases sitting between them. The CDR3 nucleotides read TGCAGTGCTAGAACTGGACAGAATCATAGCAATCAGCCCCAGCATTTT. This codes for CSARTGQNHSNQPQHF.

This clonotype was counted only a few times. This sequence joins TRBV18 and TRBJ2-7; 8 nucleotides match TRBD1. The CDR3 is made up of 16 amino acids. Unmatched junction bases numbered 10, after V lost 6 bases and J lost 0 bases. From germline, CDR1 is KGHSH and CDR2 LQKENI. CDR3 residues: CASSRNRDRSSYEQYF. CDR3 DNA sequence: TGTGCCAGCTCGCGAAACCGGGACAGGAGCTCCTACGAGCAGTACTTC.

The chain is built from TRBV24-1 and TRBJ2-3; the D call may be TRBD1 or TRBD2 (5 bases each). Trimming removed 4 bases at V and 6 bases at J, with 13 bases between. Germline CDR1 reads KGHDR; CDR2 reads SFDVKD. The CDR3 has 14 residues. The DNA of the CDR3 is TGTGCCACCAGTGACCCCAGGGAGCCGGATACGCAGTATTTT. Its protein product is CATSDPREPDTQYF.

The CDR3 nucleotides are TGTGCCAGCAGCGCCGGGACAGGGGGGAGGACAGATACGCAGTATTTT. It translates to CASSAGTGGRTDTQYF. V usage is TRBV9 and J usage is TRBJ2-3; TRBD1 matches at 11 bases. CDR1 and CDR2 (germline): SGDLS, YYNGEE. The CDR3 extends over 16 amino acids. J was trimmed by 3 bases and V by 3 bases; bases with no gene match: 6.